Below, 12 T cell receptor beta chains from the same sample are listed, as sequenced in a study of T-cell reconstitution after alpha-beta-depleted transplantation in children. The authors prepared the TCRbeta library with unique molecular identifiers. TCRdb fed the PCR reads into MiXCR, producing one record per CDR3 protein. The data show hundreds of thousands of distinct CDR3 sequences, around 15% seen once. The sequencing here drew on PBMCs, mostly from graft donor cells, taken 360 days after TCRalphabeta/CD19-depleted stem cell transplant. Every receptor here comes from a male patient between 2 and 10 years old who had a stem cell transplant for acute lymphoblastic leukemia, so the T cells may come from the graft donor.

This clonotype turned up a few times. The chain has TRBV5-1 and TRBJ2-2, with D perhaps TRBD1 (6 bases). CDR3 length: 15 amino acids. The V gene lost 0 bases and the J gene lost 5 bases, with 11 bases spanning the gap. Germline V gives CDR1 SGHRS, CDR2 YFSETQ. The CDR3 sequence: CASSLDRVGTGELFF. In DNA form, the CDR3 reads TGCGCCAGCAGCTTGGACAGGGTGGGAACCGGGGAGCTGTTTTTT.

CDR3 loop: CASSPPTSGVNTGELFF. CDR3 nucleotide sequence: TGTGCCAGCAGTCCTCCCACTAGCGGAGTTAACACCGGGGAGCTGTTTTTT. The chain combines TRBV12-3 or TRBV12-4 with TRBJ2-2, with 8 bases aligning to TRBD2. CDR3 length: 17 residues. Trimming at V came to 5 bases and at J to 2 bases, leaving 10 bases not matched to a gene.

The chain couples TRBV6-2 or TRBV6-3 to TRBJ2-7, with 10 bases lining up with TRBD2. The V gene's germline CDR1 is MNHEY and CDR2 SVGEGT. The CDR3 consists of 20 residues. The V gene end was trimmed by 0 bases and the J gene end by 0 bases; junction bases not matched to a gene: 14. CDR3 residues: CASSYSETSGYPRFSYEQYF. CDR3 in DNA: TGTGCCAGCAGTTACTCTGAGACTAGCGGGTACCCTCGATTCTCCTACGAGCAGTACTTC.

The chain carries TRBV28 and TRBJ2-7, with D perhaps TRBD1 or TRBD2 (5 bases each). Trimming pared 6 bases from V and 2 bases from J, leaving 11 bases between. The CDR3 is 13 residues long. Per the germline V gene, CDR1 is MDHEN and CDR2 is SYDVKM. The CDR3 region has the DNA TGTGCCAGCAGGAGGGGATTTACCTACGAGCAGTACTTC. Amino acids: CASRRGFTYEQYF. The entire variable domain, with the rest obtained from reference TRBV28 and TRBJ2-7, is as follows: DVKVTQSSRYLVKRTGEKVFLECVQDMDHENMFWYRQDPGLGLRLIYFSYDVKMKEKGDIPEGYSVSREKKERFSLILESASTNQTSMYLCASRRGFTYEQYFGPGTRLTVT.

CDR3: CSARDRQGQQPQHF. The CDR3 nucleotides are TGCAGTGCTAGAGACCGACAGGGACAGCAGCCCCAGCATTTT. The V call is TRBV20-1, the J call TRBJ1-5; 7 positions agree with TRBD1. Trimming at V came to 0 bases and at J to 7 bases, leaving 6 bases not matched to a gene. Germline V gene sequence: CDR1 DFQATT, CDR2 SNEGSKA (reference sequence). The CDR3 has 14 amino acids.

The chain has TRBV5-1 and TRBJ2-1; TRBD2 matches 7 bases. Germline CDR1 SGHRS, CDR2 YFSETQ. The CDR3 has 15 amino acids. V shed 0 bases, J shed 6 bases, and the junction held 6 bases outside the gene matches. The CDR3 protein is CASSLGTRQVNEQFF. The DNA of the CDR3 is TGCGCCAGCAGCTTGGGGACTAGGCAGGTCAATGAGCAGTTCTTC.

This clonotype has a count of ten or more. The chain recombines TRBV3-1 with TRBJ2-1, with TRBD2 identical over 9 bases. Trimming cost V 4 bases and J 7 bases; bases outside gene matches: 8. CDR1 and CDR2 from the germline V gene are LGHDT and YNNKEL (reference sequence). CDR3 length: 15 amino acids. CDR3 in DNA: TGTGCCAGCAGCCCTGGGGGGACTAGCCGGAATGAGCAGTTCTTC. Translation: CASSPGGTSRNEQFF.

The V call is TRBV4-1, the J call TRBJ2-3; D might be TRBD2 (5 bases). V lost 0 bases, J lost 7 bases, and 11 bases lay in between. Germline assignment: CDR1 MGHRA and CDR2 YSYEKL. There are 14 residues in the CDR3. The CDR3 nucleotides read TGCGCCAGCAGCCAAGATCCGAGGGCCAATACGCAGTATTTT. Amino acid sequence: CASSQDPRANTQYF.

V is TRBV28 and J is TRBJ2-1, with D possibly being TRBD1 (5 bases). The CDR3 length is 14 residues. Germline CDR1 and CDR2: MDHEN and SYDVKM. Trimming removed 6 bases at V and 4 bases at J, with 13 bases between. CDR3: CASRKFQGYNEQFF. Here the CDR3 DNA reads TGTGCCAGCAGGAAATTCCAGGGTTACAATGAGCAGTTCTTC.

The table lists this clonotype with many counts. The V call is TRBV29-1, the J call TRBJ2-5; 12 bases line up with TRBD2. The length of the CDR3 is 16 residues. With 1 base clipped from V and 5 bases from J, the junction kept 8 bases outside the gene matches. Germline V CDR1 and CDR2: SQVTM, ANQGSEA. CDR3 nucleotides: TGCAGCGTTGAAGGTTTGACTAGCGGGAGAGGCGAGACCCAGTACTTC. Its translation: CSVEGLTSGRGETQYF.

This clonotype was picked up many times. The rearrangement joins TRBV20-1 to TRBJ2-1; possibly TRBD2 for D (5 bases). This CDR3 region has 16 residues. Trimming removed 3 bases from V and 3 bases from J, with 18 bases in between. Germline CDR1 DFQATT, CDR2 SNEGSKA (reference sequence). CDR3 amino acids: CSASGRGAENYNEQFF. In nucleotides, the CDR3 is TGCAGTGCTAGTGGTCGTGGAGCGGAGAACTACAATGAGCAGTTCTTC.

The CDR3 region has the DNA TGTGCCAGCAGCTTAGCAGGGGGGTATCGCGAGCAGTACTTC. Translated: CASSLAGGYREQYF. The V call is TRBV7-2, the J call TRBJ2-7; D assignment may be TRBD1 or TRBD2 (6 bases each). V gave up 0 bases and J gave up 6 bases, with 12 bases separating them. Per germline, CDR1 SGHTA and CDR2 FQGNSA. The length of the CDR3 is 14 residues.